The 23 T cell receptor beta chains reported below all come from one sample, sequenced in a study of shared clonotypes between healthy human individuals. The method was immunoSEQ multiplex PCR; TCRdb's version includes in-frame clones alone and lacks a portion of them. The repertoire includes hundreds of thousands of clones, roughly 95% of them detected once, and 0.11% sits in the top ten. Selected positively for CCR7 and CD45RO-negative, naive CD8 cells excluded terminally differentiated effector memory CD45RA+ cells. The specimen sequenced was naive CD8+ T cells sorted from blood. These receptor sequences come from a woman aged 25 to 45 in good health.

The rearrangement links TRBV7-3 to TRBJ2-3; 7 positions agree with TRBD2. CDR3 size: 14 residues. V trimming: 2 bases; J trimming: 4 bases; junction bases outside the gene matches: 3. Germline CDR1 is SGHTA and CDR2 is FQGTGA. The CDR3 DNA reads as TGTGCCAGCAGCTTAGCGGGAGATCCAGATACGCAGTATTTT. Protein: CASSLAGDPDTQYF.

The V call is TRBV4-2, the J call TRBJ2-1; a weak D match, TRBD2 (6 bases). Trimming cost V 1 base and J 9 bases, with 7 bases left between them. CDR1 is LGHNA and CDR2 is YNFKEQ in the germline V gene. This CDR3 has 12 amino acids. The CDR3 DNA follows: TGTGCCAGCAGCCAAGGTAGCGGTGAGCAGTTCTTC. Translated: CASSQGSGEQFF.

The chain uses TRBV15 and TRBJ2-1; maybe TRBD2 (5 bases). V was shortened by 4 bases and J by 3 bases, with 13 bases between the two germline ends. Germline-derived CDR1 and CDR2 are LNHNV and YYDKDF (reference sequence). This CDR3 has 15 amino acids. CDR3 amino acids: CATSNEGLHYNEQFF. Written as DNA, the CDR3 is TGTGCCACCAGCAATGAGGGTTTGCACTACAATGAGCAGTTCTTC.

The J gene is TRBJ2-1, the V gene TRBV11-2; D remains ambiguous. V was shortened by 3 bases and J by 12 bases, with 15 bases between the two germline ends. The CDR3 runs to 13 residues. CDR1 is SGHAT, CDR2 FQNNGV, per germline. The DNA of the CDR3 is TGTGCCAGCAGCTTTTCCTGGGAACCGGGGCAGTTCTTC. Protein product: CASSFSWEPGQFF.

This chain joins TRBV5-4 and TRBJ1-1; D possibly corresponds to TRBD1 (5 bases). The CDR3 runs 14 residues. Germline V lookup: CDR1 SGHNT, CDR2 YYREEE (reference sequence). With 4 bases removed from V and 3 bases from J, the gap between germline ends came to 13 bases. The DNA of the CDR3 is TGTGCCAGCAGCCCCGGGAGGGGCTACACTGAAGCTTTCTTT. Translating gives CASSPGRGYTEAFF.

V is TRBV5-1 and J is TRBJ2-1; TRBD1 matches at 8 bases. The CDR3 is 14 residues long. The germline V gene encodes CDR1 SGHRS and CDR2 YFSETQ. The V and J ends lost 4 bases and 5 bases, in that order; junction bases with no gene match: 5. The CDR3 region has the DNA TGCGCCAGCAGCGGGGACAGGCTACACAATGAGCAGTTCTTC. Encoded protein: CASSGDRLHNEQFF.

V gene TRBV9 combines with J gene TRBJ2-1; 11 positions agree with TRBD2. Germline V gene lookup returns CDR1 SGDLS and CDR2 YYNGEE. V gave up 3 bases and J gave up 4 bases; unmatched junction bases: 6. The CDR3 has 16 residues. The CDR3 nucleotides are TGTGCCAGCAGCGAAATAGCGGGAGGGCCTTACAATGAGCAGTTCTTC. Encoded protein: CASSEIAGGPYNEQFF.

The chain combines TRBV4-2 with TRBJ2-1, with TRBD2 identical over 11 bases. Germline CDR1 reads LGHNA; CDR2 reads YNFKEQ. This CDR3 is 16 amino acids long. V lost 4 bases to trimming and J lost 6 bases; unmatched junction nucleotides: 8. The DNA for the CDR3 is TGTGCCAGCAGCCTAAGACTAGCGGGACAACTCAATGAGCAGTTCTTC. Its translation: CASSLRLAGQLNEQFF.

CDR3 sequence reads: CASSFPFVGATDTQYF. The DNA for the CDR3 is TGCGCCAGCAGCTTCCCTTTCGTGGGAGCGACAGATACGCAGTATTTT. This chain uses TRBV5-1 with TRBJ2-3; TRBD2 is a possible D gene (5 bases). This CDR3 contains 16 residues. Deletions cut 2 bases from V and 3 bases from J, with 16 bases between. Germline CDR1 is SGHRS and CDR2 is YFSETQ.

The chain uses TRBV15 and TRBJ1-1; TRBD1 might be the D (6 bases). Between the trimmed V and J ends, which lost 6 bases and 8 bases, there was a span of 19 bases. This CDR3 is built from 14 residues. The germline CDR1 and CDR2 sequences are LNHNV and YYDKDF (reference sequence). The CDR3 coding sequence is TGTGCCACCAGGGACGGGCCGGGGACACCAGAAGCTTTCTTT. This codes for CATRDGPGTPEAFF.

V is TRBV6-6 and J is TRBJ2-7; D possibly matches TRBD1 or TRBD2 (6 bases each). The germline V gene encodes CDR1 MNHNY and CDR2 SVGAGI (reference sequence). V lost 5 bases, J lost 0 bases, and 17 bases lay in between. The CDR3 covers 16 residues. CDR3 DNA: TGTGCCAGCAGTCAGCCACCCGGGGGCAGCTCCTACGAGCAGTACTTC. Translated: CASSQPPGGSSYEQYF.

The chain combines TRBV28 with TRBJ2-7; D not certain. Trimming cost V 5 bases and J 0 bases, with 14 bases left between them. The germline V gene has CDR1 MDHEN and CDR2 SYDVKM. This CDR3 spans 15 amino acids. The CDR3 sequence is CASSPPGRASYEQYF. The DNA for the CDR3 is TGTGCCAGCAGTCCCCCCGGTCGGGCCTCCTACGAGCAGTACTTC.

Worth noting for this clone: In the same sample, other DNA sequences code for this CDR3. The rearrangement links TRBV7-9 to TRBJ2-7, with D uncertain. There are 12 residues in the CDR3. Germline V gene sequence: CDR1 SEHNR, CDR2 FQNEAQ (reference sequence). The V and J ends lost 1 base and 4 bases respectively, with 5 bases between them. Here the CDR3 DNA reads TGTGCCAGCAGCTTAGTTGGGTACGAGCAGTACTTC. Its protein is CASSLVGYEQYF.

As concerns this clone: This CDR3 is also generated by other DNA sequences in the sample. This chain connects TRBV27 to TRBJ2-7; 8 nucleotides match TRBD2. The trim removed 2 bases at V and 0 bases at J, leaving 0 bases unmatched. The CDR3 contains 14 residues. Germline CDR1 is MNHEY and CDR2 is SMNVEV (reference sequence). CDR3 residues: CASSLSGSSYEQYF. In DNA, the CDR3 is TGTGCCAGCAGTTTAAGCGGGAGCTCCTACGAGCAGTACTTC.

This clone was detected only once. J is TRBJ2-3 and V is TRBV15, with D hard to call. This CDR3 has 13 amino acids. Germline CDR1 LNHNV, CDR2 YYDKDF (reference sequence). The ends were cut back, 0 bases at V and 4 bases at J, with 5 bases in the middle. The CDR3 region is CATSREDADTQYF. DNA of the CDR3: TGTGCCACCAGCAGAGAAGACGCAGATACGCAGTATTTT. Looking up the rest from reference TRBV15 and TRBJ2-3 gives the full variable domain: DAMVIQNPRYQVTQFGKPVTLSCSQTLNHNVMYWYQQKSSQAPKLLFHYYDKDFNNEADTPDNFQSRRPNTSFCFLDIRSPGLGDTAMYLCATSREDADTQYFGPGTRLTVL.

The sample holds one count of this clone. This chain uses TRBV7-2 with TRBJ2-1, with no clear D. Per the germline V gene, CDR1 is SGHTA and CDR2 is FQGNSA. V was trimmed by 0 bases and J by 0 bases, leaving 12 bases between them. This CDR3 is built from 17 residues. The CDR3: CASSLAGPGISYNEQFF. The CDR3 nucleotides read TGTGCCAGCAGCTTAGCCGGACCGGGTATCTCCTACAATGAGCAGTTCTTC.

The J gene is TRBJ2-3, the V gene TRBV6-6, with 9 bases lining up with TRBD2. This CDR3 is 14 amino acids long. J was trimmed by 5 bases and V by 7 bases; bases with no gene match: 7. The V gene's germline CDR1 is MNHNY and CDR2 SVGAGI (reference sequence). The CDR3 DNA reads TGTGCCAGCAATTTAGCGGGAGCCATAGATACGCAGTATTTT. The encoded protein is CASNLAGAIDTQYF.

The V call is TRBV14, the J call TRBJ2-2; 14 bases map to TRBD2. Per the germline V gene, CDR1 is SGHDN and CDR2 is FVKESK. The CDR3 contains 18 residues. The V segment lost 3 bases and the J segment 4 bases; nucleotides outside the gene matches: 7. The CDR3 here is CASSHHWGLAGVTGELFF. CDR3 in DNA: TGTGCCAGCAGCCATCACTGGGGACTAGCGGGAGTCACCGGGGAGCTGTTTTTT.

The chain has TRBV7-9 and TRBJ2-5; D is unclear. Trimming pared 5 bases from V and 1 base from J, leaving 8 bases between. Per germline, CDR1 SEHNR and CDR2 FQNEAQ (reference sequence). This CDR3 spans 13 amino acids. This CDR3 reads CASSLRLQETQYF. CDR3 coding DNA: TGTGCCAGCAGCCTTCGGCTCCAAGAGACCCAGTACTTC.

J is TRBJ2-7 and V is TRBV11-2; 7 bases agree with TRBD2. This CDR3 contains 14 residues. Germline CDR1 and CDR2: SGHAT and FQNNGV. J was trimmed by 3 bases and V by 4 bases; bases with no gene match: 6. The CDR3 here is CASSSGRGFYEQYF. DNA of the CDR3: TGTGCCAGCAGCTCGGGGCGGGGGTTCTACGAGCAGTACTTC.

The V call is TRBV7-9, the J call TRBJ2-1; TRBD1 or TRBD2 may be the D gene (5 bases each). V lost 2 bases, J lost 4 bases, and 9 bases lay in between. In germline, CDR1 is SEHNR, CDR2 FQNEAQ (reference sequence). CDR3 length: 14 residues. CDR3 protein: CASSLTRGYNEQFF. The DNA for the CDR3 is TGTGCCAGCAGCTTAACGAGGGGTTACAATGAGCAGTTCTTC.

The rearrangement joins TRBV27 to TRBJ2-5, with D unclear. V was pared by 2 bases and J by 5 bases, with 9 bases between. Germline V gene sequence: CDR1 MNHEY, CDR2 SMNVEV (reference sequence). CDR3 length equals 13 residues. The CDR3 sequence: CASSLVGAETQYF. The CDR3 region has the DNA TGTGCCAGCAGTTTAGTCGGCGCGGAGACCCAGTACTTC.

The rearrangement links TRBV11-2 to TRBJ2-7, with D unresolved. The CDR3 spans 11 residues. V lost 5 bases and J lost 6, with 8 bases in between. Germline assignment: CDR1 SGHAT and CDR2 FQNNGV. CDR3 protein: CASSRDGEQYF. CDR3 DNA sequence: TGTGCCAGCAGCCGAGACGGCGAGCAGTACTTC.